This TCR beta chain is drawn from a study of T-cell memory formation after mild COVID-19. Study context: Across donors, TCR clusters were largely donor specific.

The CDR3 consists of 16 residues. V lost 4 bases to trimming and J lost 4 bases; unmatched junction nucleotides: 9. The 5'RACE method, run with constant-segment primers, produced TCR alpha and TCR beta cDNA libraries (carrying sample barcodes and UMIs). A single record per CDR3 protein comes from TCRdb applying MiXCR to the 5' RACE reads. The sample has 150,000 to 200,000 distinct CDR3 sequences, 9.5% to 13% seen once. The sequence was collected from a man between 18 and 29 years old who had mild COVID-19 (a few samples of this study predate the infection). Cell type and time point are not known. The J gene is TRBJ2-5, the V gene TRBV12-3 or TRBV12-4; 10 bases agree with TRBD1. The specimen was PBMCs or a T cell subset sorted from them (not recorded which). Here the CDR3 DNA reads TGTGCCAGCAGTTCTACACGGGACAGGGGAGGAGAGACCCAGTACTTC. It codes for CASSSTRDRGGETQYF.